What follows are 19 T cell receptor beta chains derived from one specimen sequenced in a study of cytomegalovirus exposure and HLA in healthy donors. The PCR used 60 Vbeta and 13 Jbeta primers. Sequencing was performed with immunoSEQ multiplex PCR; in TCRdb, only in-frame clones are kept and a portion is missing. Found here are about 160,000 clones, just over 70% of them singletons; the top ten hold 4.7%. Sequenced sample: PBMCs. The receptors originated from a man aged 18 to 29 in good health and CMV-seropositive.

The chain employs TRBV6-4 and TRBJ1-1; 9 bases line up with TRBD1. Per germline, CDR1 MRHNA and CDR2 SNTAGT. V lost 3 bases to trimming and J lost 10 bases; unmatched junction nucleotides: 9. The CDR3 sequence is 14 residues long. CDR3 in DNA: TGTGCCAGCAGTGAATCCCCAGGGACAGGGCTAGCTTTCTTT. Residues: CASSESPGTGLAFF.

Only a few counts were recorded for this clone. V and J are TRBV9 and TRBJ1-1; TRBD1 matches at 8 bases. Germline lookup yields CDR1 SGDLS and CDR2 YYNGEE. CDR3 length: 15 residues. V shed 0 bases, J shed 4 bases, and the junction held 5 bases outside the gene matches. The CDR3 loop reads CASSVEPGQGTEAFF. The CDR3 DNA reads TGTGCCAGCAGCGTAGAGCCCGGACAGGGCACTGAAGCTTTCTTT.

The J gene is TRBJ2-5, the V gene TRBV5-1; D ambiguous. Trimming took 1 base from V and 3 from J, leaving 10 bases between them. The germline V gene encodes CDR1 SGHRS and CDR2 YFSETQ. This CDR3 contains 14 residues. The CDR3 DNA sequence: TGCGCCAGCAGCTTGAGCCAATCCGAAGAGACCCAGTACTTC. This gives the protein CASSLSQSEETQYF.

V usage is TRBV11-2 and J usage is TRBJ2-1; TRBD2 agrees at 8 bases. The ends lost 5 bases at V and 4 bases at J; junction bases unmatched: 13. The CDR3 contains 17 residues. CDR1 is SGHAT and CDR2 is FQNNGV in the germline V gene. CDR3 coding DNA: TGTGCCAGCAGCGGAAGAGCAAGCGGGAGCGGGTACAATGAGCAGTTCTTC. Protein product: CASSGRASGSGYNEQFF.

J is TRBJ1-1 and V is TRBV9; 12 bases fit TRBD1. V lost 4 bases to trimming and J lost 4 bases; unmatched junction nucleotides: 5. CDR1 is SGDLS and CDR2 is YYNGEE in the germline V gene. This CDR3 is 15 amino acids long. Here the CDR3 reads CASSLGQGATTEAFF. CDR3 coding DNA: TGTGCCAGCAGCTTGGGACAGGGGGCTACCACTGAAGCTTTCTTT.

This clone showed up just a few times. The CDR3 loop is CASRESDTQYF. The CDR3 DNA sequence: TGTGCCAGCAGGGAGTCAGATACGCAGTATTTT. This rearrangement joins TRBV6-1 to TRBJ2-3; D remains unclear. The V end was cut by 6 bases, the J end by 4 bases, with 5 bases between. Germline-derived CDR1 and CDR2 are MNHNS and SASEGT. CDR3 length: 11 residues.

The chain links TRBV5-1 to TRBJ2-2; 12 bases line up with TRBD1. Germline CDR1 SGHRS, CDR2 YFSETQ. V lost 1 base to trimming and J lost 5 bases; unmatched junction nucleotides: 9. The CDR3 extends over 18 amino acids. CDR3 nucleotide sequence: TGCGCCAGCAGCTTGTGGGGACAGGGGGCGTTGGAAACCGGGGAGCTGTTTTTT. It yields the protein CASSLWGQGALETGELFF.

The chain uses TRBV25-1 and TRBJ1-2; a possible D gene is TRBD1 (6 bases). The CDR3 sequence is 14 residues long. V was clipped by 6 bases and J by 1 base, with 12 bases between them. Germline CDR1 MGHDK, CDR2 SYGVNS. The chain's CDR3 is CASSGQILNYGYTF. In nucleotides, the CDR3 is TGTGCCAGCAGCGGACAGATCCTTAACTATGGCTACACCTTC.

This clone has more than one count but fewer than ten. The CDR3 DNA reads TGTGCCAGCAGGTCGACAGGTAGAGAATATGAAGCTTTCTTT. Amino acids: CASRSTGREYEAFF. This chain uses TRBV2 with TRBJ1-1; the D gene is possibly TRBD1 (6 bases). The CDR3 runs 14 residues. The V gene's germline CDR1 is SNHLY and CDR2 FYNNEI. The V and J ends lost 6 bases and 7 bases respectively, with 18 bases between them.

The CDR3 DNA reads TGTGCCAGCTCACCAGGTACAGGAAGTCTAATGAACACTGAAGCTTTCTTT. Its translation is CASSPGTGSLMNTEAFF. This chain connects TRBV18 to TRBJ1-1; D is perhaps TRBD1 (5 bases). Trimming removed 2 bases from V and 0 bases from J, with 16 bases in between. The germline V gene has CDR1 KGHSH and CDR2 LQKENI. The CDR3 sequence is 17 residues long. Variable domain in full (rest from reference TRBV18 and TRBJ1-1): NAGVMQNPRHLVRRRGQEARLRCSPMKGHSHVYWYRQLPEEGLKFMVYLQKENIIDESGMPKERFSAEFPKEGPSILRIQQVVRGDSAAYFCASSPGTGSLMNTEAFFGQGTRLTVV.

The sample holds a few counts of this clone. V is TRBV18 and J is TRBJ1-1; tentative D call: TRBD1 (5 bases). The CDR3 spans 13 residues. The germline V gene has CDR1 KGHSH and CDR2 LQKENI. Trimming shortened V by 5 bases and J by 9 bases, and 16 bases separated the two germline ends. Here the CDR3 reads CASSGGAALKAFF. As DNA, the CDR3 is TGTGCCAGCTCAGGAGGGGCCGCACTGAAAGCTTTCTTT.

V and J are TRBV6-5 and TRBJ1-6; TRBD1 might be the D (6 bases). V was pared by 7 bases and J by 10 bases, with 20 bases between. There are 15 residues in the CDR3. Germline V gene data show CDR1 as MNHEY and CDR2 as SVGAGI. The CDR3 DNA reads TGTGCCAGCACCCCCGGGGGGCCCTTAACCTCACCCCTCCACTTT. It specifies CASTPGGPLTSPLHF.

As DNA, the CDR3 is TGTGCCAGGACAGGATGTAACTACGAGCAGTACGTC. Its translation is CARTGCNYEQYV. The chain has TRBV19 and TRBJ2-7, with D maybe TRBD1 (6 bases). V gave up 9 bases and J gave up 3 bases, with 12 bases separating them. Per the germline V gene, CDR1 is LNHDA and CDR2 is SQIVND (reference sequence). The CDR3 is 12 amino acids.

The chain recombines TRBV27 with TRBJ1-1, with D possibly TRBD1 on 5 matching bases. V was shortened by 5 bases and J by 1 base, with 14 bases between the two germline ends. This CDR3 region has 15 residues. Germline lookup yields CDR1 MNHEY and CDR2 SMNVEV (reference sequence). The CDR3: CASSPGHPGNTEAFF. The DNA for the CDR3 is TGTGCCAGCAGTCCCGGACACCCGGGGAACACTGAAGCTTTCTTT.

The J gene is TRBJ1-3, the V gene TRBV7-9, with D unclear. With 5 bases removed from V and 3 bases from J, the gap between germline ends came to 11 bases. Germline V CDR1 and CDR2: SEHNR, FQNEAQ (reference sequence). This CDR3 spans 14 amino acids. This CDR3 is CASSVDAGGNTIYF. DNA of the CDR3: TGTGCCAGCAGCGTCGACGCGGGTGGAAACACCATATATTTT.

CDR3 residues: CASSEQGWTNEKLFF. The CDR3 coding sequence is TGTGCCAGCAGTGAACAGGGGTGGACTAATGAAAAACTGTTTTTT. The chain joins TRBV6-1 to TRBJ1-4; D may be TRBD1 (6 bases). The CDR3 runs 15 residues. Germline CDR1 reads MNHNS; CDR2 reads SASEGT. V was trimmed by 2 bases and J by 2 bases, leaving 9 bases between them.

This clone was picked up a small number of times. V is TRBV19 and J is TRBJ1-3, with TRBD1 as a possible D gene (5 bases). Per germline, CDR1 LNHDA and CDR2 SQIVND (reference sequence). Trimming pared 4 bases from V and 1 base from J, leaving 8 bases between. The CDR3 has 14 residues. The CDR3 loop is CASSTQGSGNTIYF. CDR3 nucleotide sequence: TGTGCCAGTAGTACCCAGGGTTCTGGAAACACCATATATTTT.

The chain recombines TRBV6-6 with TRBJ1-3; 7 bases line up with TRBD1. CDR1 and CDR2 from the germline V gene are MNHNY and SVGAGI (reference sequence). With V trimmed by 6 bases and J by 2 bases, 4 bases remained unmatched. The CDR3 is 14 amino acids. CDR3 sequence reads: CASSQGQAGNTIYF. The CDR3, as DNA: TGTGCCAGCAGCCAAGGACAGGCTGGAAACACCATATATTTT.

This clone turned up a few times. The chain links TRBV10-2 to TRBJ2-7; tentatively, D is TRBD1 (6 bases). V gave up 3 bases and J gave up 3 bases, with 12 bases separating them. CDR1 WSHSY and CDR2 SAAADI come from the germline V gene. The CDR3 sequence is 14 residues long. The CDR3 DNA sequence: TGCGCCAGCAGTGATACAGGGCGAGGCTACGAGCAGTACGTC. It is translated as CASSDTGRGYEQYV.